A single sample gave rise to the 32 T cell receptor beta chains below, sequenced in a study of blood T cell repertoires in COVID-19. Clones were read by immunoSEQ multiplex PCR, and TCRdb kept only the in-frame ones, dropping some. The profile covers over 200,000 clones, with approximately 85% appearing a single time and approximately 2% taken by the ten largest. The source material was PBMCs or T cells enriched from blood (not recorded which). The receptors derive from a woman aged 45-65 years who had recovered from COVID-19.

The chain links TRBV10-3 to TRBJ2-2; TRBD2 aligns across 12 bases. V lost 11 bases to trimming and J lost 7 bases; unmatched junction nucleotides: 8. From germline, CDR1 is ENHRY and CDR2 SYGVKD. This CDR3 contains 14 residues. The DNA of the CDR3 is TGTGCCGTGCGACTAGCGGGAGAAGTCGGGGAGCTGTTTTTT. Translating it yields CAVRLAGEVGELFF.

Here the CDR3 DNA reads TGCAGCGTTGTAAACTCTGGGGCCAACGTCCTGACTTTC. Amino acids: CSVVNSGANVLTF. The J gene is TRBJ2-6, the V gene TRBV29-1; no definite D call. The CDR3 loop spans 13 amino acids. V lost 4 bases to trimming and J lost 0 bases, with 4 bases between them. CDR1 is SQVTM, CDR2 ANQGSEA, per germline. Combining the CDR3 with reference TRBV29-1 and TRBJ2-6 gives the whole variable domain SAVISQKPSRDICQRGTSLTIQCQVDSQVTMMFWYRQQPGQSLTLIATANQGSEATYESGFVIDKFPISRPNLTFSTLTVSNMSPEDSSIYLCSVVNSGANVLTFGAGSRLTVL.

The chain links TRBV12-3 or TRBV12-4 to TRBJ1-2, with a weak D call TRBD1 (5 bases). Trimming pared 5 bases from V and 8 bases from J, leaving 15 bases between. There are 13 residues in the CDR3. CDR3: CASSPSRGTGYTF. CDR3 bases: TGTGCCAGCAGTCCCTCCCGGGGGACCGGCTACACCTTC.

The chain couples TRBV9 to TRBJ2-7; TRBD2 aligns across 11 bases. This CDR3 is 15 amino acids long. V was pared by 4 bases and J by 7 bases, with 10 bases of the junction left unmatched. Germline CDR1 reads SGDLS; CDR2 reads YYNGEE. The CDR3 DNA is TGTGCCAGCAGCCCTAGCGGGAGGTTAAATGGGGAGCAGTACTTC. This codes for CASSPSGRLNGEQYF.

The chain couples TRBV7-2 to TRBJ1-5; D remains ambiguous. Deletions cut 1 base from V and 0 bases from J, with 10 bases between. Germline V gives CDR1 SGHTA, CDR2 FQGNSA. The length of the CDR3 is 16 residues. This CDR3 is CASSLGAPNSNQPQHF. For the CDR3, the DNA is TGTGCCAGCAGCTTAGGGGCTCCCAATAGCAATCAGCCCCAGCATTTT.

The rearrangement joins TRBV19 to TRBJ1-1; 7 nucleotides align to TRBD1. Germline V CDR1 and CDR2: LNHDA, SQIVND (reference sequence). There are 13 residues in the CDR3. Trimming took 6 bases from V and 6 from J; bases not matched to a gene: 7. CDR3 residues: CASSPTGISEAFF. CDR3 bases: TGTGCCAGTAGCCCGACAGGGATCTCTGAAGCTTTCTTT. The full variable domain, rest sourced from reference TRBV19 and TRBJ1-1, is DGGITQSPKYLFRKEGQNVTLSCEQNLNHDAMYWYRQDPGQGLRLIYYSQIVNDFQKGDIAEGYSVSREKKESFPLTVTSAQKNPTAFYLCASSPTGISEAFFGQGTRLTVV.

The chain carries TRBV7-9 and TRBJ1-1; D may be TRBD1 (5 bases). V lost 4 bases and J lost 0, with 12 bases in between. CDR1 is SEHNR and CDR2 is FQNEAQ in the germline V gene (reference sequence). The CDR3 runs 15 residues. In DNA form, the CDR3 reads TGTGCCAGCAGCTCTAAGGGGAATCTGAACACTGAAGCTTTCTTT. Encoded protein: CASSSKGNLNTEAFF. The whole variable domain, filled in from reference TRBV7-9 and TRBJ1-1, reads DTGVSQNPRHKITKRGQNVTFRCDPISEHNRLYWYRQTLGQGPEFLTYFQNEAQLEKSRLLSDRFSAERPKGSFSTLEIQRTEQGDSAMYLCASSSKGNLNTEAFFGQGTRLTVV.

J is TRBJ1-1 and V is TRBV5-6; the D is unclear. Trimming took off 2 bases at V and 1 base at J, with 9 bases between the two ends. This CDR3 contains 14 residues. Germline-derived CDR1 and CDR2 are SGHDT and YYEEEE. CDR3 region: CASSFRPGNTEAFF. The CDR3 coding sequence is TGTGCCAGCAGCTTTCGGCCGGGGAACACTGAAGCTTTCTTT.

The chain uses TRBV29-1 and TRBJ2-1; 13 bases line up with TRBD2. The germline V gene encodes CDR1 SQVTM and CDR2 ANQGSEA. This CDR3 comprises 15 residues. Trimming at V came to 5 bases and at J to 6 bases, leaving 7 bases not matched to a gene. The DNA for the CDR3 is TGCAGCGTTCGTGGACTAGCGGGAGTGGGCAATGAGCAGTTCTTC. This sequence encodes CSVRGLAGVGNEQFF.

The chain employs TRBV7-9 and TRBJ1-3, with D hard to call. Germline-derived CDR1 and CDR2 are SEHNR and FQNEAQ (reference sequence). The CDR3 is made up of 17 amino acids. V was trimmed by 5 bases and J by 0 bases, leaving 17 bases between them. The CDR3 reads CASSPFDTLGSGNTIYF. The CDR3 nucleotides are TGTGCCAGCAGCCCCTTCGACACCCTCGGCTCTGGAAACACCATATATTTT.

CDR3 nucleotides: TGTGCCAGCAGCTCGGGGGTTAGCTCCTATAATTCACCCCTCCACTTT. As protein: CASSSGVSSYNSPLHF. The chain carries TRBV7-8 and TRBJ1-6, with D possibly TRBD1 on 5 matching bases. Germline assignment: CDR1 SGHVS and CDR2 FQNEAQ. The CDR3 has 16 amino acids. V was pared by 4 bases and J by 0 bases, with 10 bases between. Supplemented by reference TRBV7-8 and TRBJ1-6, the full variable domain reads GAGVSQSPRYKVAKRGQDVALRCDPISGHVSLFWYQQALGQGPEFLTYFQNEAQLDKSGLPSDRFFAERPEGSVSTLKIQRTQQEDSAVYLCASSSGVSSYNSPLHFGNGTRLTVT.

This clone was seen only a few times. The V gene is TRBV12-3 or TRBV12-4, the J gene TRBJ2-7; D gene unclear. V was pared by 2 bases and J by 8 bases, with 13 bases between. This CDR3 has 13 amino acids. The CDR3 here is CASSLNTAVQQYF. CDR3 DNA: TGTGCCAGCAGTTTAAATACAGCCGTCCAGCAGTACTTC.

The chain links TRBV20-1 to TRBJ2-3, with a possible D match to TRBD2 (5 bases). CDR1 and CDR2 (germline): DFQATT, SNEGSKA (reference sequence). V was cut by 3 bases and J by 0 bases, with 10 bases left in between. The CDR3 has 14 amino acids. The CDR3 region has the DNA TGCAGTGCTAGTGGCCTAGCTAGCACAGATACGCAGTATTTT. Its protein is CSASGLASTDTQYF.

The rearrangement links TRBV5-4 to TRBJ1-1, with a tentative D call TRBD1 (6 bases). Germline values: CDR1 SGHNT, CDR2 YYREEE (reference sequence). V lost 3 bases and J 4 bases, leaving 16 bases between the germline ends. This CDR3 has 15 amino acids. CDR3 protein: CASSYPVGGGTEAFF. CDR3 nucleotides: TGTGCCAGCAGCTACCCGGTTGGGGGCGGCACTGAAGCTTTCTTT.

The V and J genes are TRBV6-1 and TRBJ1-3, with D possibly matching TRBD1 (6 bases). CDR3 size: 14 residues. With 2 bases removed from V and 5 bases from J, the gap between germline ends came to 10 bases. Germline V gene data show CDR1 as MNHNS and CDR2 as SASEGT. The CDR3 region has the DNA TGTGCCAGCAGTGAATGGGACACCAGAAACACCATATATTTT. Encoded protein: CASSEWDTRNTIYF.

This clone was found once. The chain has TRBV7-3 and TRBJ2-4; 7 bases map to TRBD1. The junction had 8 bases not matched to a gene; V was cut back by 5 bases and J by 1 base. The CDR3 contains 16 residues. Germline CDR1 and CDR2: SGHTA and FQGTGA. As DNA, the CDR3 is TGTGCCAGCAGCCTAGGGACAGCCTCTGCCAAAAACATTCAGTACTTC. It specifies CASSLGTASAKNIQYF.

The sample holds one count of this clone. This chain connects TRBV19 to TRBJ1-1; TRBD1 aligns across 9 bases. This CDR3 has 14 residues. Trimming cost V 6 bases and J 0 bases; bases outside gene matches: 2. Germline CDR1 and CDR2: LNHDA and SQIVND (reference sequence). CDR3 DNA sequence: TGTGCCAGTAGGGGGACAGGGATGAACACTGAAGCTTTCTTT. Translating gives CASRGTGMNTEAFF. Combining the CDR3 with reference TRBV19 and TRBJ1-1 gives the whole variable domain DGGITQSPKYLFRKEGQNVTLSCEQNLNHDAMYWYRQDPGQGLRLIYYSQIVNDFQKGDIAEGYSVSREKKESFPLTVTSAQKNPTAFYLCASRGTGMNTEAFFGQGTRLTVV.

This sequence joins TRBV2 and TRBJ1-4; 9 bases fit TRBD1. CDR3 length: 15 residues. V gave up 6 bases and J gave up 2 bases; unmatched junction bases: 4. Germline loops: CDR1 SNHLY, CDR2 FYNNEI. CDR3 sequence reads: CASRVQGATNEKLFF. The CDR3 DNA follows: TGTGCCAGCAGAGTACAGGGGGCGACTAATGAAAAACTGTTTTTT.

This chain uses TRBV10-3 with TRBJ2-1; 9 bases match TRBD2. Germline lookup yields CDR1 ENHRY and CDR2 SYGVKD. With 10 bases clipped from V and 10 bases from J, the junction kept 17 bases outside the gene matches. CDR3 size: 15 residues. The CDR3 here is CATHIAGAGLAEQFF. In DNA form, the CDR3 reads TGTGCCACCCACATAGCGGGAGCAGGACTGGCGGAGCAGTTCTTC.

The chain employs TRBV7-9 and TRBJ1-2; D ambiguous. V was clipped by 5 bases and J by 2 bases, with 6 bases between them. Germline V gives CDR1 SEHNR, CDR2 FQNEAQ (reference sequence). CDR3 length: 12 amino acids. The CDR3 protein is CASSGENYGYTF. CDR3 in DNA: TGTGCCAGCAGCGGAGAAAACTATGGCTACACCTTC.

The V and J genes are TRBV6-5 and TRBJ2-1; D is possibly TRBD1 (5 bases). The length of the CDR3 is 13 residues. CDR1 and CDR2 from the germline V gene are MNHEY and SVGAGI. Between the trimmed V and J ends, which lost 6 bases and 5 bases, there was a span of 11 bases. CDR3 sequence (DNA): TGTGCCAGCAGCGGTTTAGGGGACAATGAGCAGTTCTTC. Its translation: CASSGLGDNEQFF.

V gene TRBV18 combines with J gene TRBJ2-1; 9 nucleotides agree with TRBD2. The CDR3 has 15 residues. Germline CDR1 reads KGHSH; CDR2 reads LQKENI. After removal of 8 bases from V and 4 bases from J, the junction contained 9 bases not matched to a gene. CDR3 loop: CASARDSGSYNEQFF. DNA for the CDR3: TGTGCCAGCGCCCGTGATAGCGGGAGTTACAATGAGCAGTTCTTC.

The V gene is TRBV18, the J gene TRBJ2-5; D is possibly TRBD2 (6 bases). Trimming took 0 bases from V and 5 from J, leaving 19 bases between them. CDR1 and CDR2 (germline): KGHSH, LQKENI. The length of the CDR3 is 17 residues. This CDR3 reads CASSPPKSGNRGETQYF. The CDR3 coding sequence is TGTGCCAGCTCACCACCGAAATCGGGCAACCGGGGGGAGACCCAGTACTTC.

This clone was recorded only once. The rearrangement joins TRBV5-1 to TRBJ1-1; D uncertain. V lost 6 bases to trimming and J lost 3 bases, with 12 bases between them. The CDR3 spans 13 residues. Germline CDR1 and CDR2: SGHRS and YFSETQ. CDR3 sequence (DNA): TGCGCCAGCACCTTCGGAGCTTACACTGAAGCTTTCTTT. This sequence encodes CASTFGAYTEAFF.

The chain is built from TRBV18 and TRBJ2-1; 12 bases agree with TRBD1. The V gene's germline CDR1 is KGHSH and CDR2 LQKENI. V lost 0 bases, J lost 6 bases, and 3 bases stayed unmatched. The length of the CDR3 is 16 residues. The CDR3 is CASSPPGQGALNEQFF. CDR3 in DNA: TGTGCCAGCTCACCACCGGGACAGGGGGCTCTCAATGAGCAGTTCTTC.

As DNA, the CDR3 is TGTGCCAGCAGTGTGACAGGGGCTGGCGGCTACACCTTC. It encodes CASSVTGAGGYTF. The chain is built from TRBV27 and TRBJ1-2; 8 positions match TRBD1. V dropped 5 bases and J dropped 8; count of bases not matched to a gene: 7. The CDR3 has 13 residues. In germline, CDR1 is MNHEY, CDR2 SMNVEV (reference sequence).

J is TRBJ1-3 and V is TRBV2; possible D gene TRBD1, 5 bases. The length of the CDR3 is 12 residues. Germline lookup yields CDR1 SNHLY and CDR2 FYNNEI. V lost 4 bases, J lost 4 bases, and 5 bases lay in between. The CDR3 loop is CASSAGGNTIYF. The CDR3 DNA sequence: TGTGCCAGCAGTGCAGGGGGAAACACCATATATTTT. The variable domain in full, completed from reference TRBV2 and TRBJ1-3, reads EPEVTQTPSHQVTQMGQEVILRCVPISNHLYFYWYRQILGQKVEFLVSFYNNEISEKSEIFDDQFSVERPDGSNFTLKIRSTKLEDSAMYFCASSAGGNTIYFGEGSWLTVV.

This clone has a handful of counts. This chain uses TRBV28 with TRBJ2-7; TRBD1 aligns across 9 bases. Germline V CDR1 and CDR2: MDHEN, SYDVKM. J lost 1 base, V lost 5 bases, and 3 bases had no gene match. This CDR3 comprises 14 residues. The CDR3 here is CASSRTGVSYEQYF. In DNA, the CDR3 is TGTGCCAGCAGTCGGACAGGGGTTTCCTACGAGCAGTACTTC.

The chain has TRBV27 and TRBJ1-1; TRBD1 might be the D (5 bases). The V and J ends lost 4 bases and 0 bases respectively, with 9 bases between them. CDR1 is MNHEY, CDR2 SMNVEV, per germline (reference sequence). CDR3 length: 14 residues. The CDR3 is CASSSGLLNTEAFF. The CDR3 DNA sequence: TGTGCCAGCAGTTCGGGACTCCTGAACACTGAAGCTTTCTTT.

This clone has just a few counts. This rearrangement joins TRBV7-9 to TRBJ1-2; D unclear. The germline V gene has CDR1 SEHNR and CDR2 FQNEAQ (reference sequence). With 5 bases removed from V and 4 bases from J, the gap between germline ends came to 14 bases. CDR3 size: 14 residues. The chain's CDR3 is CASSLRGEGYGYTF. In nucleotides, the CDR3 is TGTGCCAGCAGCCTCCGGGGAGAAGGCTATGGCTACACCTTC.

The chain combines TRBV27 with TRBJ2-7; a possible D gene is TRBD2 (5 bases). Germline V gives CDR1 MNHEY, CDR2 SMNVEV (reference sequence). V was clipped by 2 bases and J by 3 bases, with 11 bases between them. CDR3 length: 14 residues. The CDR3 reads CASSLRGRNYEQYF. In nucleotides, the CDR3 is TGTGCCAGCAGTTTACGAGGGAGAAACTACGAGCAGTACTTC.

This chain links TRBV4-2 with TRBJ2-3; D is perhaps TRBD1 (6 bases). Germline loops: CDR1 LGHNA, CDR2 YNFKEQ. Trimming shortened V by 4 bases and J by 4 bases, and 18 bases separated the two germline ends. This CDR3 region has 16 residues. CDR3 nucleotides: TGTGCCAGCAGCCGCCCAGGGGAGTCGTACGCAGATACGCAGTATTTT. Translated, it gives CASSRPGESYADTQYF.